The clone carrying this T cell receptor (beta chain) turned up a few times. Its specificity is not known. This sample stems from a study of T-cell memory formation after mild COVID-19. General study findings and limits: Day 15 to 85 contracting clones showed balanced CD4/CD8; later expanders leaned CD4+. Contracting CD4+ clones sat mainly in CM and EM; CD8+ in EMRA.

Each CDR3 protein is one row after TCRdb ran MiXCR on the 5' RACE reads. The data contain a few hundred thousand distinct CDR3 sequences, roughly a fifth of them seen just once; the ten biggest clones take up about 8.2%. Trimming removed 2 bases at V and 3 bases at J, with 16 bases between. CDR1 and CDR2 from the germline V gene are MNHEY and SVGAGI. The length of the CDR3 is 17 residues. The sequence was collected from an adult woman who had mild COVID-19 (a few samples of this study predate the infection). Cell type and time point are not known. This chain connects TRBV6-5 to TRBJ2-2, with D possibly being TRBD2 (5 bases). The sequenced material came from PBMCs or a T cell subset sorted from them (not recorded which). For the CDR3, the DNA is TGTGCCAGCAGTTACGACGAGCGGCCAAGGCACACCGGGGAGCTGTTTTTT. Translating gives CASSYDERPRHTGELFF.